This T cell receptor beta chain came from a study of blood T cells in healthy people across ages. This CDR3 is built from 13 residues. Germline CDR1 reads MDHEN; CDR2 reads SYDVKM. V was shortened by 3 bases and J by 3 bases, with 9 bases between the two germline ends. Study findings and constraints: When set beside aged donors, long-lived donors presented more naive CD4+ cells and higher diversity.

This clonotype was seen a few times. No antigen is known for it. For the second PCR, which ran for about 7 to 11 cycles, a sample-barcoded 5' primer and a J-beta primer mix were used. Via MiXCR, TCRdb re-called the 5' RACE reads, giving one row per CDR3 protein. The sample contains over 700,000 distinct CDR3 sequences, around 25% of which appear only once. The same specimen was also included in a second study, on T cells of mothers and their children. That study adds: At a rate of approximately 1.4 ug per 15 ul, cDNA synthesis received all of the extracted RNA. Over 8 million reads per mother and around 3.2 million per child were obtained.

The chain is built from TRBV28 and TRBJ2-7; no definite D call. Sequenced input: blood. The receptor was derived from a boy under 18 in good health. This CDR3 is CASSFARSYEQYF. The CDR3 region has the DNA TGTGCCAGCAGTTTTGCCCGGAGCTACGAGCAGTACTTC. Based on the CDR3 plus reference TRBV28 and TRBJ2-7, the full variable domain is DVKVTQSSRYLVKRTGEKVFLECVQDMDHENMFWYRQDPGLGLRLIYFSYDVKMKEKGDIPEGYSVSREKKERFSLILESASTNQTSMYLCASSFARSYEQYFGPGTRLTVT.